This is a list of T cell receptor beta chains from one sample in a study of control samples from healthy donors and cancer patients. Only in-frame clones appear in the TCRdb table, and some are missing; sequencing was by immunoSEQ multiplex PCR. Of over 45,000 clones in the sample, 85% to 95% were seen once. Sequenced: PBMCs. The origin of the receptors is a man younger than 40 with colorectal cancer. The CDR3 runs from the conserved cysteine through the conserved F or W. A D gene is named only where the DNA matches it firmly.

V	length	D	J	CDR3	DNA
TRBV4-3	16	NA	TRBJ2-7	CASSQEEGTVAYEQYF	TGCGCCAGCAGCCAAGAGGAGGGGACAGTGGCCTACGAGCAGTACTTC
TRBV5-1	16	TRBD2	TRBJ2-1	CASSGVSGGAPYEQFF	TGCGCCAGCAGCGGCGTTAGCGGGGGGGCCCCGTATGAGCAGTTCTTC
TRBV19	15	NA	TRBJ1-6	CASKLRDGYNSPLHF	TGTGCCAGTAAATTGAGAGACGGCTATAATTCACCCCTCCACTTT
TRBV27	18	NA	TRBJ1-6	CASSSVAVWGLGNSPLHF	TGTGCCAGCAGTTCAGTGGCGGTTTGGGGGCTGGGTAATTCACCCCTCCACTTT
TRBV19	16	NA	TRBJ1-1	CASSTLQQAGNTEAFF	TGTGCCAGTAGTACTCTTCAGCAGGCCGGGAACACTGAAGCTTTCTTT
TRBV9	13	NA	TRBJ2-1	CASSVTDYNEQFF	TGTGCCAGCAGCGTGACTGATTACAATGAGCAGTTCTTC
TRBV19	19	TRBD1	TRBJ1-5	CASSSGTAERVYSNQPQHF	TGTGCCAGTAGTTCCGGGACAGCGGAGCGGGTTTATAGCAATCAGCCCCAGCATTTT
TRBV4-2	14	NA	TRBJ2-3	CASSQDLSQDTQYF	TGTGCCAGCAGCCAAGACCTAAGCCAAGATACGCAGTATTTT
TRBV11-2	15	NA	TRBJ1-4	CASSLVKTDNEKLFF	TGTGCCAGCAGCTTAGTCAAGACAGATAATGAAAAACTGTTTTTT
TRBV19	15	TRBD1	TRBJ2-5	CASSAIQGDQETQYF	TGTGCCAGTAGTGCGATACAGGGGGACCAAGAGACCCAGTACTTC
TRBV11-2	15	NA	TRBJ1-2	CASSPGPGRNYGYTF	TGTGCCAGCAGCCCCGGCCCCGGCAGGAACTATGGCTACACCTTC